The present TCR beta chain was sequenced within a study of cytomegalovirus exposure and HLA in healthy donors. General study points: While the bulk of TCR sequences proved rare, some public TCRs turned up in many donors. The tendency of first-cohort TCR clusters to co-occur in the 120 or so validation repertoires emerged from a later analysis.

Sequencing used immunoSEQ multiplex PCR; TCRdb keeps in-frame clones, though not all of them. The sample lists roughly 110,000 clones, 88% occurring once. V lost 5 bases, J lost 5 bases, and 4 bases stayed unmatched. The CDR3 totals 14 residues. Germline CDR1 is LNHDA and CDR2 is SQIVND (reference sequence). Among the 110 or so subjects of the validation cohort, separate from the roughly 670-subject first cohort, were the donors. A word on this clone: The antigen is not known.

The TCR comes from a young woman in good health and CMV-seropositive. Sequenced input: PBMCs. The chain joins TRBV19 to TRBJ2-5; 11 positions match TRBD1. The CDR3 is CASSDGQGAETQYF. As DNA, the CDR3 is TGTGCCAGTAGTGACGGACAGGGGGCCGAGACCCAGTACTTC.